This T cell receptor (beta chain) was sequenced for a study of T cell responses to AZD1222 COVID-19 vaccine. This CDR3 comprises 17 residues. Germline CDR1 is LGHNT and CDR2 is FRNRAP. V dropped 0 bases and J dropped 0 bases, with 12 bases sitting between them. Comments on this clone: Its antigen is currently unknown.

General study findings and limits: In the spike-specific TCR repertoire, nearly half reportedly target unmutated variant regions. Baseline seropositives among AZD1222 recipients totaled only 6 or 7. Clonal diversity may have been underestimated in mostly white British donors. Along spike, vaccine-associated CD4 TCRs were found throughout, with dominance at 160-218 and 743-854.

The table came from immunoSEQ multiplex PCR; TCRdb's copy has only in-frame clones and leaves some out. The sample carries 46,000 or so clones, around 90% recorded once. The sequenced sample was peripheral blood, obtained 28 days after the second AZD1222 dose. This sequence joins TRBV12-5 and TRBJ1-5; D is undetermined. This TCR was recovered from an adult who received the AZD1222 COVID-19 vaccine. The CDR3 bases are TGTGCTAGTGGTTTGGTACTTAACACCGATAGCAATCAGCCCCAGCATTTT. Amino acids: CASGLVLNTDSNQPQHF. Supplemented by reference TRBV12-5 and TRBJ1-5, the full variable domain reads DARVTQTPRHKVTEMGQEVTMRCQPILGHNTVFWYRQTMMQGLELLAYFRNRAPLDDSGMPKDRFSAEMPDATLATLKIQPSEPRDSAVYFCASGLVLNTDSNQPQHFGDGTRLSIL.